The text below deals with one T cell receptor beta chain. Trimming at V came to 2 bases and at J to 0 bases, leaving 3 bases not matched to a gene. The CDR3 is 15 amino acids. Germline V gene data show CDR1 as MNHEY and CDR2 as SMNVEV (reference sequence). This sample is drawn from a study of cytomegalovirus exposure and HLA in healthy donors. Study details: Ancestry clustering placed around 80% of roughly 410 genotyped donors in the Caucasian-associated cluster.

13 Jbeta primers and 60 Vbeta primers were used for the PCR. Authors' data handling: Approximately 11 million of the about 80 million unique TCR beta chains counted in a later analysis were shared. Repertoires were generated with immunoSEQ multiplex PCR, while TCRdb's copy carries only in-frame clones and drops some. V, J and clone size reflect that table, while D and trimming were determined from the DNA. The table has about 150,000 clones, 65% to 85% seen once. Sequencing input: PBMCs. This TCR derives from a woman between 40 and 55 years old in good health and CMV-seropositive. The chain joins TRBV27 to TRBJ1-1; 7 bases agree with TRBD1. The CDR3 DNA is TGTGCCAGCAGTTTAAGGGGACAGATGAACACTGAAGCTTTCTTT. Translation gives CASSLRGQMNTEAFF.